This T cell receptor beta chain was sequenced during a study of breast tumors, draining lymph nodes, adjacent tissues. Note on this clonotype: Antigen unknown.

Overall study findings and caveats: Tumor and nontumor repertoires were significantly more similar in luminal-like than in basal-like breast cancer. Compared with lymph nodes, tumors were less diverse; compared with nontumor tissue, more. That most tumor T cells come from lymph nodes remained unproven.

The CDR3 loop spans 14 amino acids. CDR1 LNHDA and CDR2 SQIVND come from the germline V gene (reference sequence). The germline V and J ends were trimmed by 1 base and 2 bases, with 9 bases remaining between them. TCRdb reprocessed the multiplex PCR reads via MiXCR and lists one record per CDR3 protein. The sample records some 21,000 distinct CDR3 sequences, around 41% being singletons. The source material was breast tumor tissue. The chain combines TRBV19 with TRBJ2-7; D not certain. This clonotype was sampled from a female donor with breast cancer. Some clones in this sample may be carry-over from other donors' samples. The CDR3 loop is CASSIVGPTYEQYF. DNA for the CDR3: TGTGCCAGTAGTATAGTTGGGCCCACCTACGAGCAGTACTTC.